This T cell receptor beta chain was sequenced during a study of cytomegalovirus exposure and HLA in healthy donors. Looking at the study overall: Researchers previously reported finding roughly 120 million unique TCR beta sequences from 170 million or so T cells.

In the PCR, 60 Vbeta and 13 Jbeta primers were used. The repertoire was sequenced with immunoSEQ multiplex PCR; TCRdb's copy has only in-frame clones and lacks some. The sample has 75,000 to 90,000 clones, around 80% seen once. Broader study findings: In an earlier analysis, productive rearrangement rates for most beta V segments clustered near 87% or 30%. Rarity held for most TCR sequences, but there were some public TCRs that occurred in many donors.

Note on this clone: Its specificity is not known.

Germline CDR1 reads LNHDA; CDR2 reads SQIVND (reference sequence). The CDR3 sequence is 14 residues long. V lost 4 bases and J lost 4, with 10 bases in between. V usage is TRBV19 and J usage is TRBJ2-2, with D perhaps matching TRBD1 (6 bases). The sample comprised PBMCs. This sequence was found in a human donor in good health. CDR3 nucleotides: TGTGCCAGTAGTACTGGACAGTTCACCGGGGAGCTGTTTTTT. Its protein product is CASSTGQFTGELFF.